The 2 T cell receptor beta chains reported below all come from one sample, sequenced in a study of PD-1 blockade in mismatch repair-deficient tumors. Assay used: immunoSEQ multiplex PCR; TCRdb lists only in-frame clones, some missing. The data contain just under 80,000 clones, more than 80% of them singletons. The source was peripheral blood, collected 44 weeks after starting pembrolizumab. The receptors shown here come from an adult with mismatch repair-deficient cancer.

The genes are TRBV19 and TRBJ1-5; D is unresolved. V lost 4 bases, J lost 1 base, and 8 bases lay in between. This CDR3 has 14 residues. Germline V gives CDR1 LNHDA, CDR2 SQIVND (reference sequence). CDR3 region: CASSTGRSNQPQHF. The CDR3 nucleotides read TGTGCCAGTAGTACTGGGCGGAGCAATCAGCCCCAGCATTTT.

J is TRBJ2-1 and V is TRBV5-8; D may be TRBD2 (5 bases). Germline V gives CDR1 SGHTS, CDR2 YDEGEE. This CDR3 spans 16 amino acids. Trimming removed 0 bases at V and 5 bases at J, with 15 bases between. CDR3 sequence: CASSLALSSIDNEQFF. The CDR3 bases are TGTGCCAGCAGCTTGGCCTTGTCTAGCATAGACAATGAGCAGTTCTTC. The whole variable domain, filled in from reference TRBV5-8 and TRBJ2-1, reads EAGVTQSPTHLIKTRGQQATLRCSPISGHTSVYWYQQALGLGLQFLLWYDEGEERNRGNFPPRFSGRQFPNYSSELNVNALELEDSALYLCASSLALSSIDNEQFFGPGTRLTVL.